This T cell receptor (beta chain) was obtained from a study of beta chain features in type 1 diabetes. The entirety of the isolated RNA underwent reverse transcription, so expressed TCRB transcripts were sequenced. The method was immunoSEQ multiplex PCR; TCRdb's version includes in-frame clones alone and lacks a portion of them. The sample shows 500,000 to 650,000 clones, over 10% of them seen only once. The CDR3 has 14 residues. Trimming removed 11 bases at V and 2 bases at J, with 17 bases between. In germline, CDR1 is MNHEY, CDR2 SMNVEV (reference sequence). General study points: Moderate yet significant TCRB CDR3 shortening was seen in Type 1 diabetes patients in all four CD4+ subsets. Shorter templates may be favored by PCR, equally so in patients and controls.

This clone was found a few times. Antigen unknown. This TCR came from a man aged 30-40 years with type 1 diabetes. Sequenced material: naive CD4+ T cells from blood. The genes are TRBV27 and TRBJ2-3; D may match TRBD1 or TRBD2 (5 bases each). Here the CDR3 DNA reads TGTGCCCGGGGCCAGACCCCTTTCACAGATACGCAGTATTTT. This gives the protein CARGQTPFTDTQYF.